This T cell receptor (beta chain) is from a study of T cell clones after liver transplantation. Study context: Post-transplant blood was tracked for graft-donor-reactive T cell clones identified in a pre-transplant mixed lymphocyte reaction. Tolerance: complete withdrawal held at least one year, liver enzymes staying within twice normal.

TCRdb's table, derived via immunoSEQ multiplex PCR, lists solely in-frame clones and lacks some. The sample consists of about 33,000 clones, around 94% of them appearing once. CDR3 length: 17 amino acids. Germline V gene lookup returns CDR1 MGHRA and CDR2 YSYEKL. Trimming took off 1 base at V and 2 bases at J, with 16 bases between the two ends. The V call is TRBV4-1, the J call TRBJ2-3; TRBD1 or TRBD2 may be the D gene (5 bases each). This specimen was CD8+ T cells from blood, taken 12 months after liver transplant. This TCR came from a human patient who received a liver transplant. A subset of T cells may come from the graft donor. DNA for the CDR3: TGCGCCAGCAGCCAAGGCGACGGGGTGGGGGACACAGATACGCAGTATTTT. Translation gives CASSQGDGVGDTDTQYF.